What follows are 5 T cell receptor beta chains derived from one specimen sequenced in a study of regulatory dendritic cells for organ transplantation. The assay was immunoSEQ multiplex PCR, and TCRdb's table has in-frame clones only and misses some. Of approximately 35,000 clones in the sample, roughly nine tenths are singletons; the top ten hold over 0.05%. Input material: naive CD4+ T cells from blood. Subset: CD45RA+ naive T cells. The receptor set was obtained from a human donor in good health.

This clone was picked up one time. The chain carries TRBV7-2 and TRBJ2-2; 11 bases match TRBD2. This CDR3 has 16 residues. After removal of 0 bases from V and 5 bases from J, the junction contained 2 bases not matched to a gene. Germline V gene lookup returns CDR1 SGHTA and CDR2 FQGNSA. The CDR3 DNA reads TGTGCCAGCAGCTTAGCGGCTAGCGGGGGGACCGGGGAGCTGTTTTTT. Translation gives CASSLAASGGTGELFF. Complete variable domain (other parts from reference TRBV7-2 and TRBJ2-2): GAGVSQSPSNKVTEKGKDVELRCDPISGHTALYWYRQSLGQGLEFLIYFQGNSAPDKSGLPSDRFSAERTGGSVSTLTIQRTQQEDSAVYLCASSLAASGGTGELFFGEGSRLTVL.

The chain combines TRBV7-2 with TRBJ1-1; D may be TRBD1 (6 bases). The CDR3 runs 17 residues. V gave up 4 bases and J gave up 5 bases, with 23 bases separating them. Germline CDR1 is SGHTA and CDR2 is FQGNSA. CDR3 amino acids: CASSSTGHILRGTEAFF. CDR3 bases: TGTGCCAGCAGCTCGACCGGACACATACTGAGGGGGACTGAAGCTTTCTTT.

This chain connects TRBV6-5 to TRBJ1-5; D gene uncertain. The ends were cut back, 0 bases at V and 7 bases at J, with 7 bases in the middle. CDR1 is MNHEY, CDR2 SVGAGI, per germline. CDR3 length equals 13 residues. CDR3 sequence (DNA): TGTGCCAGCAGTTACTCCGAGAACCAGCCCCAGCATTTT. Translated: CASSYSENQPQHF.

The J gene is TRBJ1-5, the V gene TRBV18; D perhaps matches TRBD1 (5 bases). The CDR3 totals 13 residues. Trimming stripped 6 bases from V and 0 bases from J, with 6 bases between. Germline V gene data show CDR1 as KGHSH and CDR2 as LQKENI. The CDR3 bases are TGTGCCAGCTCCGACAGTAGCAATCAGCCCCAGCATTTT. This sequence encodes CASSDSSNQPQHF.

This clone is a singleton in its sample. The V and J genes are TRBV20-1 and TRBJ2-7; D not certain. Germline-derived CDR1 and CDR2 are DFQATT and SNEGSKA (reference sequence). The CDR3 runs to 11 residues. V lost 6 bases and J 6 bases, leaving 12 bases between the germline ends. As DNA, the CDR3 is TGCAGTGCCGGCCATTCTTCCGAGCAGTACTTC. Residues: CSAGHSSEQYF.